This record looks at one T cell receptor beta chain sequence and its context. Its antigen is not identified. RNA transcripts yielded amplified TCR beta CDR3 regions. First-round RT-PCR with HTBI primers preceded a second-round multiplex PCR. MiXCR, applied by TCRdb to the multiplex PCR reads, yields one record per CDR3 protein. The sample has almost 750,000 distinct CDR3 sequences; 35% to 50% are singletons. The data belong to a study of Graves' ophthalmopathy and Graves' hyperthyroidism. Study-level findings and limits: Blood shared most expanded thyroid clonotypes above 0.001 frequency.

Other autoimmune diseases, uncontrolled infections, pregnancy or lactation ruled patients out of participation. The V and J ends lost 3 bases and 6 bases, in that order; junction bases with no gene match: 2. Germline V gives CDR1 KGHDR, CDR2 SFDVKD. The CDR3 runs 16 residues. The specimen was peripheral blood. V usage is TRBV24-1 and J usage is TRBJ2-2; TRBD2 matches at 14 bases. This sequence was found in an adult man with Graves' ophthalmopathy. CDR3 amino acids: CATSDPGLAGAGELFF. CDR3 DNA: TGTGCCACCAGTGATCCGGGACTAGCGGGAGCCGGGGAGCTGTTTTTT.